This T cell receptor beta chain was captured in a study of cytomegalovirus exposure and HLA in healthy donors. Study-wide background: It was reported in a later analysis that the same platform had been used for the 120 or so validation repertoires as for the 666 first-cohort repertoires.

Measured with immunoSEQ multiplex PCR; TCRdb has only the in-frame clones, and not every one. This repertoire shows about 140,000 clones, roughly 90% found once; its top ten account for 2.5% to 3.5%. There are 16 residues in the CDR3. Trimming cost V 2 bases and J 8 bases, with 16 bases left between them. Germline lookup yields CDR1 ENHRY and CDR2 SYGVKD. Comment on this clone: Its specificity is unknown.

Study-wide findings and caveats: Subsequent analysis revealed that first-cohort TCR clusters tended to co-occur in the 120 or so validation repertoires. The study labeled more than 150 TCR beta chains cytomegalovirus-associated. Most TCR sequences showed up rarely, but some public TCRs showed up in many donors.

The chain combines TRBV10-3 with TRBJ1-6; weak D call: TRBD1 (5 bases). This TCR derives from a young man in good health and CMV-seronegative. The sequenced sample was PBMCs. This chain's CDR3 is CAISEQGLLLDSPLHF. Written as DNA, the CDR3 is TGTGCCATCAGTGAGCAGGGACTCCTTCTAGATTCACCCCTCCACTTT.